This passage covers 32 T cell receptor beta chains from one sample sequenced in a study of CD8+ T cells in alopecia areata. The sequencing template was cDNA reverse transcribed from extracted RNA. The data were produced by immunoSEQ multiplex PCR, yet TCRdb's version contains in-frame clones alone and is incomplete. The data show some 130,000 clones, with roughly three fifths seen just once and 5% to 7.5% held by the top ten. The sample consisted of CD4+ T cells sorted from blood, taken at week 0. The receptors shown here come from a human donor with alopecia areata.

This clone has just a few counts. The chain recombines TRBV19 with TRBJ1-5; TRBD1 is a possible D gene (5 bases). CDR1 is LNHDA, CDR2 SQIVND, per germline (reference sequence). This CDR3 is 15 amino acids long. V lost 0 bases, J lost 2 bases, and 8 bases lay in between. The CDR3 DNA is TGTGCCAGTAGTATAGAGGGGCAGGGCAATCAGCCCCAGCATTTT. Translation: CASSIEGQGNQPQHF. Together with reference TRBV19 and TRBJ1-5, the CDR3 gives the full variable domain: DGGITQSPKYLFRKEGQNVTLSCEQNLNHDAMYWYRQDPGQGLRLIYYSQIVNDFQKGDIAEGYSVSREKKESFPLTVTSAQKNPTAFYLCASSIEGQGNQPQHFGDGTRLSIL.

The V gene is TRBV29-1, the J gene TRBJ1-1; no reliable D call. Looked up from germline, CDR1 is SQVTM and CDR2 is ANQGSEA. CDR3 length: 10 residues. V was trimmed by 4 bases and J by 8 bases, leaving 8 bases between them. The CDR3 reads CSVGWREAFF. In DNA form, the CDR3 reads TGCAGCGTTGGATGGCGGGAAGCTTTCTTT.

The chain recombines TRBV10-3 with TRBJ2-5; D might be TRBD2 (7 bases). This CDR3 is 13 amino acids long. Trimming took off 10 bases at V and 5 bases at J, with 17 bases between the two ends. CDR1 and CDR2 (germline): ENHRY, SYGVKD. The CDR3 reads CATSSGGWETQYF. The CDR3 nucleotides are TGTGCCACCTCGTCGGGGGGCTGGGAGACCCAGTACTTC.

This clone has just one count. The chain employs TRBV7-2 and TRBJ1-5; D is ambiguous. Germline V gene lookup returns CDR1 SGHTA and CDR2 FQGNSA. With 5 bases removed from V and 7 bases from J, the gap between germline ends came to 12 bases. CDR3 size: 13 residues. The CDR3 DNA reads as TGTGCCAGCAGCGGAAGCCGTGAGCAGCCCCAGCATTTT. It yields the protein CASSGSREQPQHF.

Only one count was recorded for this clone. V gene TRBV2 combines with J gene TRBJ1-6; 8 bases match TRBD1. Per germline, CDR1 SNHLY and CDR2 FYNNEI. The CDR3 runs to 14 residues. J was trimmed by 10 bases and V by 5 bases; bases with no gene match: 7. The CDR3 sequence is CASSSQGAGSPLHF. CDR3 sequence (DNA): TGTGCCAGCAGTTCCCAGGGGGCTGGGTCACCCCTCCACTTT.

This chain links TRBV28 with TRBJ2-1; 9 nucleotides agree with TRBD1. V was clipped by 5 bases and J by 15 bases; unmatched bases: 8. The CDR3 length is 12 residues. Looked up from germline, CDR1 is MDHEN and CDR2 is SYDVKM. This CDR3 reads CASSIRQGVSFF. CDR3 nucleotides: TGTGCCAGCAGTATTCGACAGGGGGTCTCGTTCTTC.

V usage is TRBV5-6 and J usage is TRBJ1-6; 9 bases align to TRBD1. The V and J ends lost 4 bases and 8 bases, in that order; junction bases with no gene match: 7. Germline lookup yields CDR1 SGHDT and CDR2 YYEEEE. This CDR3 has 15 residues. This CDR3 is CASSLPGQGDSPLHF. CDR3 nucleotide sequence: TGTGCCAGCAGCCTCCCGGGACAGGGAGATTCACCCCTCCACTTT.

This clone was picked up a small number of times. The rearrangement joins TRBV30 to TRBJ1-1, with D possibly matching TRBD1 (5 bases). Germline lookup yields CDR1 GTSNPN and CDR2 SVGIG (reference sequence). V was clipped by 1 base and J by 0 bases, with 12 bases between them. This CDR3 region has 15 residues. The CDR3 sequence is CAWSAPGPLNTEAFF. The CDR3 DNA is TGTGCCTGGAGTGCACCGGGACCCCTGAACACTGAAGCTTTCTTT.

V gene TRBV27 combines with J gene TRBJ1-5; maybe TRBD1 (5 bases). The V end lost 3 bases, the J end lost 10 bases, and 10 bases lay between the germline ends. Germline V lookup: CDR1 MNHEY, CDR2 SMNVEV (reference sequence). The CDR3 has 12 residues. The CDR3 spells CASSFSGGPQHF. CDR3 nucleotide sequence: TGTGCCAGCAGTTTTTCGGGGGGACCCCAGCATTTT.

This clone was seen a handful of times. The CDR3 is CSVRVSTEAFF. CDR3 DNA sequence: TGCAGCGTTCGAGTTAGCACTGAAGCTTTCTTT. The chain is built from TRBV29-1 and TRBJ1-1, with D unresolved. The V end was cut by 5 bases, the J end by 4 bases, with 8 bases between. The CDR3 runs to 11 residues. Germline CDR1 and CDR2: SQVTM and ANQGSEA.

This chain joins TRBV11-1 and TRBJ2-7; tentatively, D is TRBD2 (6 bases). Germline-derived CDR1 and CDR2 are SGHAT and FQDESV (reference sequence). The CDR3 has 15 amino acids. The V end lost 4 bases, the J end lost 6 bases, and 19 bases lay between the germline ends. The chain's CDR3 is CASSWGTGSGREQYF. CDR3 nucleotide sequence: TGTGCCAGCAGCTGGGGGACTGGGTCGGGTCGCGAGCAGTACTTC. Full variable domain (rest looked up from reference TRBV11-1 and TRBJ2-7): EAEVAQSPRYKITEKSQAVAFWCDPISGHATLYWYRQILGQGPELLVQFQDESVVDDSQLPKDRFSAERLKGVDSTLKIQPAELGDSAMYLCASSWGTGSGREQYFGPGTRLTVT.

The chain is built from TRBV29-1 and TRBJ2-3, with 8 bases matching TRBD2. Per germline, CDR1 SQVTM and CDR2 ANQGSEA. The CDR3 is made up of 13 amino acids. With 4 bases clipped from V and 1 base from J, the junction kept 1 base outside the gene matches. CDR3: CSVGAGGTDTQYF. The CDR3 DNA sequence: TGCAGCGTTGGAGCGGGGGGCACAGATACGCAGTATTTT.

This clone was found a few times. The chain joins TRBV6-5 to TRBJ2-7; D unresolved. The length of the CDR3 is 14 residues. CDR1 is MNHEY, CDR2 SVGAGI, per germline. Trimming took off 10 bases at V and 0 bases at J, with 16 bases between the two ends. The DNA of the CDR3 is TGTGCCACTAAACGGGCAGGCATCTCCTACGAGCAGTACTTC. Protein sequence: CATKRAGISYEQYF.

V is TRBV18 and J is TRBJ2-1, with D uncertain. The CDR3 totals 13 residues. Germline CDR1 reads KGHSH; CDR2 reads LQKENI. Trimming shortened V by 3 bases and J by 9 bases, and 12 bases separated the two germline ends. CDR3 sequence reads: CASSPSARSEQFF. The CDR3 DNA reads TGTGCCAGCTCACCGTCCGCTAGGAGTGAGCAGTTCTTC.

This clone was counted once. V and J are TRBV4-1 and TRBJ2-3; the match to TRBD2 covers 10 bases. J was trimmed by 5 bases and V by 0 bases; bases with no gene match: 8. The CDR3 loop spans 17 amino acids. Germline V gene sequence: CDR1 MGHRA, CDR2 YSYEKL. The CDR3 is CASSQDFSSGGVDTQYF. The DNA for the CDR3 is TGCGCCAGCAGCCAAGATTTTTCTAGCGGGGGTGTAGATACGCAGTATTTT.

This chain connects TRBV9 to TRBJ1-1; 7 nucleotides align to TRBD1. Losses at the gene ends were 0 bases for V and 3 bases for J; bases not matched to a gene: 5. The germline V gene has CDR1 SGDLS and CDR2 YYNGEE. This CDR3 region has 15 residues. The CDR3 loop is CASSVGIGGHTEAFF. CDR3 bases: TGTGCCAGCAGCGTAGGCATAGGGGGCCACACTGAAGCTTTCTTT.

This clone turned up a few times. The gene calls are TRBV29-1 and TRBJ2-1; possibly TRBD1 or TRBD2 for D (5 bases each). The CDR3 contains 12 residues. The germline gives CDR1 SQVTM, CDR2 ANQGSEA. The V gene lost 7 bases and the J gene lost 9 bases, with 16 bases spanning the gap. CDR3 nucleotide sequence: TGCAGCGCTACCGGAGGCAGGGCTGAGCAGTTCTTC. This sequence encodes CSATGGRAEQFF.

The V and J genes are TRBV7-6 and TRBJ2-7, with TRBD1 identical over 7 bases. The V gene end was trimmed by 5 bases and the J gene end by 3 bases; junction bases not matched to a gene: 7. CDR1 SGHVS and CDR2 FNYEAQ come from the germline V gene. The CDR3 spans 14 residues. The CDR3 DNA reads TGTGCCAGCAGCCCTAGCCGGGACAGCTACGAGCAGTACTTC. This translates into CASSPSRDSYEQYF.

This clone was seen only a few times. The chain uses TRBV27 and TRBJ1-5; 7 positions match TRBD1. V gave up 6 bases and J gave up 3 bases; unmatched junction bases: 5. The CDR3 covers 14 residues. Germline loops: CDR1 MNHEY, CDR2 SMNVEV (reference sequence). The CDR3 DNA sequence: TGTGCCAGCAGCTCAGACAGGGCCAATCAGCCCCAGCATTTT. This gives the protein CASSSDRANQPQHF.

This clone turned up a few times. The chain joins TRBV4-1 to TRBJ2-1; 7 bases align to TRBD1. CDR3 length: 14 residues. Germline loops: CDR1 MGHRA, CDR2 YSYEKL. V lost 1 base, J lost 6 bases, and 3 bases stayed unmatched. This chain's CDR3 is CASSQGTGSNEQFF. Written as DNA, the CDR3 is TGCGCCAGCAGCCAAGGGACAGGCTCCAATGAGCAGTTCTTC.

CDR3 region: CASSRDSGGENIQYF. The CDR3 coding sequence is TGTGCCAGCTCTCGTGATAGTGGCGGCGAAAACATTCAGTACTTC. The V call is TRBV18, the J call TRBJ2-4; D is unresolved. Trimming took off 6 bases at V and 5 bases at J, with 17 bases between the two ends. CDR1 and CDR2 (germline): KGHSH, LQKENI. CDR3 length: 15 amino acids.

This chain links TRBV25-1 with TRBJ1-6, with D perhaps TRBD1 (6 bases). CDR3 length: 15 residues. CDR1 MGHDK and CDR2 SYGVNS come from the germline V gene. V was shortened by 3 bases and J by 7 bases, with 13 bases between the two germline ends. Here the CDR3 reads CASSDMTGRNSPLHF. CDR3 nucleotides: TGTGCCAGCAGTGACATGACAGGCAGAAATTCACCCCTCCACTTT.

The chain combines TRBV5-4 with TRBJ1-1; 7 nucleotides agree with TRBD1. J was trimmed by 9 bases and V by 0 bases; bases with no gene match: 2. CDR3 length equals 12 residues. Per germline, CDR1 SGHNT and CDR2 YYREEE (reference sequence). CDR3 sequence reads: CASSLAGGKAFF. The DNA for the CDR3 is TGTGCCAGCAGCTTGGCAGGGGGAAAAGCTTTCTTT.

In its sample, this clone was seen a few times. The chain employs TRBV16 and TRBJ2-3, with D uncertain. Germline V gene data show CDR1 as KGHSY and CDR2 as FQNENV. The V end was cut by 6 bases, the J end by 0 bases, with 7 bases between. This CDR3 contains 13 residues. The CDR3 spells CASSRQSTDTQYF. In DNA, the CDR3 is TGTGCCAGCAGTCGACAAAGCACAGATACGCAGTATTTT.

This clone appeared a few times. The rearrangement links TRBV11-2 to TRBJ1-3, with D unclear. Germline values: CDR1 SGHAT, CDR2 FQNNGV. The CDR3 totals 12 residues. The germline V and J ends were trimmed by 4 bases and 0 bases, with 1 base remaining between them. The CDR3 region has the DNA TGTGCCAGCAGCTACTCTGGAAACACCATATATTTT. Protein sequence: CASSYSGNTIYF.

The CDR3 sequence is CATSSTRRTDTQYF. The CDR3 DNA is TGTGCCACCAGCAGCACTAGGCGCACAGATACGCAGTATTTT. The chain employs TRBV15 and TRBJ2-3; a weak D match, TRBD2 (5 bases). The CDR3 extends over 14 amino acids. Trimming removed 3 bases from V and 1 base from J, with 8 bases in between. Germline V gene data show CDR1 as LNHNV and CDR2 as YYDKDF (reference sequence).

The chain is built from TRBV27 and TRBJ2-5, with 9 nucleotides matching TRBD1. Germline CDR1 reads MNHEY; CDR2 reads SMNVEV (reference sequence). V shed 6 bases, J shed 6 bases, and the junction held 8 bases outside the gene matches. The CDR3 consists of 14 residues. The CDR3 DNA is TGTGCCAGCAGCCCCGGGACAGGGTTGAAGACCCAGTACTTC. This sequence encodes CASSPGTGLKTQYF.

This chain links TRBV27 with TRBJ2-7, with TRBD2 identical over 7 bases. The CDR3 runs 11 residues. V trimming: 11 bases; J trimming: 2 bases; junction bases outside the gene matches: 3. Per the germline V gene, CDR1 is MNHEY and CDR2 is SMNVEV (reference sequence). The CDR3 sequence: CADRGAYEQYF. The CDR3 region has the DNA TGTGCCGACCGGGGGGCCTACGAGCAGTACTTC.

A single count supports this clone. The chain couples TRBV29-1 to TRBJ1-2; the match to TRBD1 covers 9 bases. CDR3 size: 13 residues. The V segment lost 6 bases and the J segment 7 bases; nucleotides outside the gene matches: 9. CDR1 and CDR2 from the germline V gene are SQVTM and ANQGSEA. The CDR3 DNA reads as TGCAGCGTCGTCCCGGGACAGGGACTTGGCTACACCTTC. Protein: CSVVPGQGLGYTF.

CDR3 residues: CSVVRSGHQETQYF. The DNA for the CDR3 is TGCAGCGTTGTAAGGAGCGGACACCAAGAGACCCAGTACTTC. This sequence joins TRBV29-1 and TRBJ2-5; possibly TRBD2 for D (5 bases). Germline CDR1 SQVTM, CDR2 ANQGSEA. The CDR3 loop spans 14 amino acids. The V end lost 4 bases, the J end lost 0 bases, and 12 bases lay between the germline ends.

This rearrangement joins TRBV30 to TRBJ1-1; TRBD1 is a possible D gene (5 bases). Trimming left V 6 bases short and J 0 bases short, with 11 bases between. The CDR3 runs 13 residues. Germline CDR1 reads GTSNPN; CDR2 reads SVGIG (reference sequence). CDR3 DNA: TGTGCCTGCGGGACTTCTCTGAACACTGAAGCTTTCTTT. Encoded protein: CACGTSLNTEAFF.

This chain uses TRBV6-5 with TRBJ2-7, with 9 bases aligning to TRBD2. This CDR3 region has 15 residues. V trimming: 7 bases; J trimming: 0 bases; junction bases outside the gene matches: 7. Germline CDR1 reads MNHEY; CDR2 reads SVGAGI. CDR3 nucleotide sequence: TGTGCCAGCATCAATAGCGGGGGAAGCTCCTACGAGCAGTACTTC. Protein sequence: CASINSGGSSYEQYF.